One sample yielded the 10 T cell receptor beta chains listed below, sequenced in a study of blood T cell repertoires in COVID-19. The repertoire was sequenced with immunoSEQ multiplex PCR; TCRdb's copy has only in-frame clones and lacks some. The table lists approximately 170,000 clones, about 80% of them singletons, with around 12% in the top ten. The sequenced sample consisted of PBMCs or T cells enriched from blood (not recorded which). The receptors come from a man in his fifties who had recovered from COVID-19.

The DNA of the CDR3 is TGTGCCAGCAGCTTTCATCAGGAAAACTATGGCTACACCTTC. Translating it yields CASSFHQENYGYTF. The genes are TRBV7-2 and TRBJ1-2; D remains ambiguous. V was trimmed by 3 bases and J by 2 bases, leaving 10 bases between them. Germline values: CDR1 SGHTA, CDR2 FQGNSA. The CDR3 totals 14 residues.

This clone was seen a single time. The chain uses TRBV5-1 and TRBJ1-2; 8 bases are a match to TRBD1. Looked up from germline, CDR1 is SGHRS and CDR2 is YFSETQ. V shed 2 bases, J shed 2 bases, and the junction held 8 bases outside the gene matches. The length of the CDR3 is 16 residues. CDR3 DNA sequence: TGCGCCAGCAGCTTCGGGACAGGTAGTACAAACTATGGCTACACCTTC. This translates into CASSFGTGSTNYGYTF. The entire variable domain, with the rest obtained from reference TRBV5-1 and TRBJ1-2, is as follows: KAGVTQTPRYLIKTRGQQVTLSCSPISGHRSVSWYQQTPGQGLQFLFEYFSETQRNKGNFPGRFSGRQFSNSRSEMNVSTLELGDSALYLCASSFGTGSTNYGYTFGSGTRLTVV.

The DNA for the CDR3 is TGTGCCAGCAGCCCCCGGGACAGGGTAACCGGGGAGCTGTTTTTT. This translates into CASSPRDRVTGELFF. The rearrangement links TRBV14 to TRBJ2-2; TRBD1 matches at 9 bases. CDR1 is SGHDN and CDR2 is FVKESK in the germline V gene. The CDR3 runs 15 residues. After removal of 4 bases from V and 5 bases from J, the junction contained 5 bases not matched to a gene.

The V and J genes are TRBV19 and TRBJ2-3; TRBD1 matches at 7 bases. V lost 0 bases, J lost 2 bases, and 20 bases stayed unmatched. Germline CDR1 is LNHDA and CDR2 is SQIVND (reference sequence). The CDR3 has 21 amino acids. The CDR3 region has the DNA TGTGCCAGTAGTATAGACGCTCCCCTCCGCCTACAGGGGTTCCTCACAGATACGCAGTATTTT. Translation gives CASSIDAPLRLQGFLTDTQYF.

J is TRBJ1-2 and V is TRBV6-5; 10 nucleotides agree with TRBD1. The germline V gene has CDR1 MNHEY and CDR2 SVGAGI. The CDR3 loop spans 14 amino acids. V lost 5 bases and J lost 5; bases outside the gene matches: 5. The CDR3 here is CASSRDRGGYGYTF. The DNA for the CDR3 is TGTGCCAGCAGTCGGGACAGGGGCGGGTATGGCTACACCTTC.

The chain has TRBV19 and TRBJ1-1; perhaps TRBD1 as D (6 bases). In germline, CDR1 is LNHDA, CDR2 SQIVND (reference sequence). The V gene lost 5 bases and the J gene lost 3 bases, with 16 bases spanning the gap. The CDR3 runs 15 residues. For the CDR3, the DNA is TGTGCCAGTAGTTCCGGGACACTTCCCTACACTGAAGCTTTCTTT. It specifies CASSSGTLPYTEAFF.

The chain couples TRBV14 to TRBJ1-6; 7 bases line up with TRBD1. The CDR3 runs to 14 residues. V trimming: 2 bases; J trimming: 13 bases; junction bases outside the gene matches: 8. Germline CDR1 and CDR2: SGHDN and FVKESK. CDR3 in DNA: TGTGCCAGCAGCCAATTACAAGGGACAGTCCCCCTCCACTTT. Its protein is CASSQLQGTVPLHF.

The chain uses TRBV6-2 or TRBV6-3 and TRBJ2-7; perhaps TRBD2 as D (6 bases). Trimming took off 2 bases at V and 0 bases at J, with 11 bases between the two ends. From germline, CDR1 is MNHEY and CDR2 SVGEGT. This CDR3 comprises 15 residues. The CDR3 sequence: CASSYIAGFSYEQYF. The CDR3 DNA reads TGTGCCAGCAGTTACATTGCGGGGTTCTCCTACGAGCAGTACTTC.

The rearrangement links TRBV30 to TRBJ2-3; 9 bases match TRBD2. Germline CDR1 and CDR2: GTSNPN and SVGIG (reference sequence). The CDR3 is made up of 14 amino acids. J was trimmed by 2 bases and V by 5 bases; bases with no gene match: 5. The CDR3: CAWRGLAYTDTQYF. DNA of the CDR3: TGTGCCTGGCGCGGACTAGCGTACACAGATACGCAGTATTTT.

The CDR3 bases are TGTGCCAGCACCCCCGGCTACGAGCAGTACTTC. Its protein product is CASTPGYEQYF. The rearrangement joins TRBV11-3 to TRBJ2-7; D is unresolved. Trimming cost V 7 bases and J 3 bases, with 7 bases left between them. Germline V CDR1 and CDR2: SGHNT, YENEEA. The CDR3 extends over 11 amino acids.